Here is one TCR beta chain with its context. Its antigen is still unknown. This specimen belongs to a study of cytomegalovirus exposure and HLA in healthy donors. Losses at the gene ends were 4 bases for V and 4 bases for J; bases not matched to a gene: 14. The CDR3 spans 17 residues. CDR1 and CDR2 from the germline V gene are SGHNT and YENEEA. Study-level results: Published work reported that the classifier diagnosed cytomegalovirus status with high specificity and sensitivity. In a later analysis, parvovirus B19, influenza, CMV and Epstein-Barr virus appeared linked to several top co-occurrence clusters.

The primer mix had 60 Vbeta and 13 Jbeta primers. Clones were sequenced by immunoSEQ multiplex PCR, and TCRdb holds only the in-frame ones, with some missing. The sample lists fewer than 250,000 clones, roughly four fifths occurring once. J is TRBJ2-7 and V is TRBV11-3, with 9 bases aligning to TRBD2. Material: PBMCs. The TCR originated in a man aged 18 to 30 in good health and CMV-seronegative. CDR3 amino acids: CASSSRGSGGLCYEQYF. The CDR3 DNA follows: TGTGCCAGCAGCTCCAGGGGTAGCGGGGGTCTCTGTTACGAGCAGTACTTC.